These 13 T cell receptor beta chains were sequenced from one sample in a study of blood T cell repertoires in COVID-19. Here immunoSEQ multiplex PCR was the method, and the copy in TCRdb shows in-frame clones only, minus some. The table lists some 270,000 clones, 90% of them singletons. Material: peripheral blood. The receptors here all came from an older woman with COVID-19, enrolled during active disease.

The chain has TRBV10-1 and TRBJ2-1, with D tentatively TRBD1 or TRBD2 (6 bases each). V shed 6 bases and J shed 13 bases, with 10 bases lying between them. The CDR3 consists of 10 residues. Germline CDR1 is WNHNN and CDR2 is SYGVQD (reference sequence). The CDR3 DNA reads TGCGCCAGCAGGGAGGGGACACAGTTCTTC. It codes for CASREGTQFF.

V gene TRBV4-2 combines with J gene TRBJ1-3, with D possibly matching TRBD1 (6 bases). V shed 1 base and J shed 2 bases, with 9 bases lying between them. Germline V CDR1 and CDR2: LGHNA, YNFKEQ. The CDR3 runs 15 residues. The CDR3 loop reads CASSQARGAGNTIYF. CDR3 sequence (DNA): TGTGCCAGCAGCCAAGCCAGGGGTGCTGGAAACACCATATATTTT.

This rearrangement joins TRBV30 to TRBJ1-2; possibly TRBD1 for D (5 bases). Trimming removed 8 bases at V and 0 bases at J, with 13 bases between. This CDR3 has 13 amino acids. Germline values: CDR1 GTSNPN, CDR2 SVGIG (reference sequence). CDR3 DNA: TGTGCCGGGTATCAGGGAACTAACTATGGCTACACCTTC. Its translation: CAGYQGTNYGYTF.

The chain links TRBV3-1 (or the pseudogene TRBV3-2) to TRBJ2-1; 10 bases map to TRBD2. Unmatched junction bases numbered 12, after V lost 1 base and J lost 0 bases. This CDR3 region has 20 residues. Germline values: CDR1 LGHDT, CDR2 YNNKEL (reference sequence). In nucleotides, the CDR3 is TGTGCCAGCAGCCAAGTCGGATTAGCGGGGGGACCCAGCTCCTACAATGAGCAGTTCTTC. Translating it yields CASSQVGLAGGPSSYNEQFF.

The chain carries TRBV7-2 and TRBJ1-4, with D perhaps matching TRBD1 (6 bases). Germline V gene data show CDR1 as SGHTA and CDR2 as FQGNSA. V shed 5 bases and J shed 3 bases, with 22 bases lying between them. This CDR3 spans 18 amino acids. CDR3 coding DNA: TGTGCCAGCAGCCCAGCGGGGGGGGGCAGGCGGTCTAATGAAAAACTGTTTTTT. Translating it yields CASSPAGGGRRSNEKLFF. The whole variable domain, filled in from reference TRBV7-2 and TRBJ1-4, reads GAGVSQSPSNKVTEKGKDVELRCDPISGHTALYWYRQSLGQGLEFLIYFQGNSAPDKSGLPSDRFSAERTGGSVSTLTIQRTQQEDSAVYLCASSPAGGGRRSNEKLFFGSGTQLSVL.

The CDR3: CASSQDNRVAGELFF. CDR3 sequence (DNA): TGTGCCAGCAGCCAAGATAACAGGGTTGCCGGGGAGCTGTTTTTT. The gene calls are TRBV4-2 and TRBJ2-2, with D tentatively TRBD1 (6 bases). This CDR3 comprises 15 residues. V gave up 0 bases and J gave up 6 bases, with 11 bases separating them. CDR1 is LGHNA and CDR2 is YNFKEQ in the germline V gene.

The gene calls are TRBV4-3 and TRBJ2-6; 9 positions agree with TRBD1. V dropped 3 bases and J dropped 0; count of bases not matched to a gene: 12. Germline V gene data show CDR1 as LGHNA and CDR2 as YSLEER. The CDR3 sequence is 20 residues long. CDR3 coding DNA: TGCGCCAGCAGCCAGGGTGCGACGACAGGGGGTTTCTCTGGGGCCAACGTCCTGACTTTC. Translation: CASSQGATTGGFSGANVLTF.

This chain joins TRBV5-4 and TRBJ1-4, with unresolved D. The CDR3 spans 18 residues. Between the trimmed V and J ends, which lost 0 bases and 0 bases, there was a span of 15 bases. Germline values: CDR1 SGHNT, CDR2 YYREEE (reference sequence). DNA of the CDR3: TGTGCCAGCAGCTTGGACGCAGGAGGAGATACAACTAATGAAAAACTGTTTTTT. This codes for CASSLDAGGDTTNEKLFF. Full variable domain (missing parts from reference TRBV5-4 and TRBJ1-4): ETGVTQSPTHLIKTRGQQVTLRCSSQSGHNTVSWYQQALGQGPQFIFQYYREEENGRGNFPPRFSGLQFPNYSSELNVNALELDDSALYLCASSLDAGGDTTNEKLFFGSGTQLSVL.

J is TRBJ1-5 and V is TRBV6-2 or TRBV6-3; D perhaps matches TRBD1 (5 bases). The V gene lost 2 bases and the J gene lost 3 bases, with 11 bases spanning the gap. This CDR3 has 15 residues. Germline V gene sequence: CDR1 MNHEY, CDR2 SVGEGT. In DNA form, the CDR3 reads TGTGCCAGCAGTTACCACTCAGGGTTCAATCAGCCCCAGCATTTT. Translating gives CASSYHSGFNQPQHF.

V usage is TRBV2 and J usage is TRBJ2-1; 10 bases are shared with TRBD2. V was pared by 7 bases and J by 0 bases, with 3 bases of the junction left unmatched. The CDR3 is 15 residues long. CDR1 SNHLY and CDR2 FYNNEI come from the germline V gene. CDR3 coding DNA: TGTGCCAGCAAAGTAGCGGGGGGCTCCTACAATGAGCAGTTCTTC. Amino acids: CASKVAGGSYNEQFF.

This clone was counted a single time. The V and J genes are TRBV2 and TRBJ2-1; D might be TRBD1 (6 bases). Trimming took off 6 bases at V and 7 bases at J, with 19 bases between the two ends. Germline CDR1 SNHLY, CDR2 FYNNEI. This CDR3 has 15 residues. The CDR3 is CASRDRDHGTNEQFF. The CDR3, as DNA: TGTGCCAGCAGAGACCGGGACCACGGGACAAATGAGCAGTTCTTC.

V and J are TRBV9 and TRBJ1-4; TRBD1 might be the D (5 bases). The CDR3 loop spans 16 amino acids. CDR1 and CDR2 (germline): SGDLS, YYNGEE. Trimming stripped 0 bases from V and 0 bases from J, with 9 bases between. The CDR3 DNA reads TGTGCCAGCAGCGTAGCAGGGACTGCAACTAATGAAAAACTGTTTTTT. Translated, it gives CASSVAGTATNEKLFF.

V is TRBV5-1 and J is TRBJ2-7; D is possibly TRBD1 (6 bases). CDR1 and CDR2 from the germline V gene are SGHRS and YFSETQ. The V end lost 0 bases, the J end lost 3 bases, and 19 bases lay between the germline ends. CDR3 size: 17 residues. The CDR3 protein is CASSLGLRAGVIYEQYF. Here the CDR3 DNA reads TGCGCCAGCAGCTTGGGGTTACGGGCAGGGGTGATCTACGAGCAGTACTTC. The complete variable domain, with remaining parts taken from reference TRBV5-1 and TRBJ2-7, reads KAGVTQTPRYLIKTRGQQVTLSCSPISGHRSVSWYQQTPGQGLQFLFEYFSETQRNKGNFPGRFSGRQFSNSRSEMNVSTLELGDSALYLCASSLGLRAGVIYEQYFGPGTRLTVT.